This T cell receptor beta chain was observed in a study of PD-L1 blockade in urothelial cancer (dated by TCRdb to the late 2010s). The study in broad terms: Therapy was started in the mid-2010s for all patients, and atezolizumab 1,200 mg was administered intravenously every 3 weeks. About nine tenths of the roughly 30 patients were males with bladder-origin urothelial cancer, and 18 of 29 reported a prior smoking history. An ECOG performance status of 0 or 1 was recorded for the patients, and 0 to 3 prior chemotherapy regimens had been received by the patients. Blood samples were analyzed at two time points: 3 weeks after treatment start (second dose) and 6 weeks after treatment start. Blood samples yielded a median of around 150,000 T cells and tens of thousands of unique TCRs, with median clonality approximately 0.08. An exploratory multi-omic analysis was conducted of the somatic, immune and clinical correlates of response to PD-L1 blockade with atezolizumab in urothelial cancer. Pretreatment tumor samples, along with matched peripheral blood collected serially before and after atezolizumab treatment, underwent TCR sequencing. Durable clinical benefit meant progression-free survival longer than 6 months, and TCR features were also tested against progression-free and overall survival. In the same patients, whole exome sequencing and RNA sequencing of pretreatment tumors were performed in addition to TCR sequencing. Durable clinical benefit was achieved by nine patients but not by the remaining 20. Pretreatment blood TCR-seq was available for nearly 30 patients, at least one posttreatment blood collection was obtained for some 25 patients, and tumor TCR-seq was available for some 25 patients.

What the authors observed across the whole study: Improved progression-free and overall survival was associated with having pretreatment peripheral blood TCR clonality below the median. Patients with durable benefit showed greater expansion of tumor-associated TCR clones in peripheral blood 3 weeks after starting treatment (n of about 20, p = 0.022). Because the sample size was small (n of about 29) and many exploratory analyses were performed, the results are intended to be hypothesis-generating.

As to this clone: No antigen is known for it. Base qualities were left out, and no much larger clone turns up one base away.

Measured from the cysteine to the phenylalanine, the CDR3 is 11 residues long. The read is trimmed to its CDR3 DNA, 33 bases read in frame from base 1. The junction shows trimming of 6 bases on V and 7 bases on J, plus 7 bases between the germline ends. The germline V gene yields WSHSY for CDR1 and SAAADI for CDR2. The sample's time point label, in plain terms: pretreatment peripheral blood. A total of 25 to 35 patients with locally advanced or metastatic urothelial carcinoma, treated at Memorial Sloan Kettering on a trial protocol, made up the cohort. Peripheral blood mononuclear cells were collected from each patient pretreatment and during treatment, giving between 1 and 8 total time points per patient. The Qiagen DNeasy Blood extraction kit was used to purify genomic DNA from total PBMCs and tumor samples. Collected pretreatment and during treatment, PBMCs were isolated and stored as previously described.

To estimate absolute template abundance from read counts, synthetic TCR analog templates were spiked into each PCR. The immunoSEQ assay was used to amplify TCRbeta CDR3 regions from genomic DNA with bias-controlled V and J gene primers. Rearranged TCRbeta segments were sequenced at approximately 20X coverage. As for how the authors treated the data: Sequencing errors were corrected by clustering and CDR3s were annotated against IMGT to assign V, D and J genes. Only productive TCRbeta rearrangements were used in downstream analyses, excluding out-of-frame or stop-codon sequences. Clonality was calculated as one minus the Shannon entropy normalized by the log of the number of unique productive sequences. Clones differing between time points or between blood and tumor were identified by Fisher's exact test with Benjamini-Hochberg correction at adjusted p below 0.01. Here the immuneACCESS table is served through TCRdb, limited to in-frame sequences with V and J called. Missing clones are a known gap in these copies; in checked studies unresolved V genes cover under half, and the rest lacks a known reason. The DNA was the basis for D and trimming; V, J and clone size are from that table. The sample table contains 40,000 to 60,000 clones; only one count was recorded for around 79% of them. The ten largest clones capture about 10% of the sample.

The sample was PBMCs, taken around atezolizumab (anti-PD-L1) treatment. The chain is encoded by TRBV10-2 joined to TRBJ2-1; the D gene is not confidently resolved. The sequence was collected from an older man with urothelial cancer. Read as DNA, the sequence is TGCGCCAGCAGGCGCTTTAATGAGCAGTTCTTC. Translated, this is CASRRFNEQFF.